A single sample is the source of the 15 T cell receptor beta chains below, sequenced in a study of T cell responses to AZD1222 COVID-19 vaccine. Profiled with immunoSEQ multiplex PCR; TCRdb holds only in-frame clones, not every one. The sample shows about 120,000 clones, roughly nine tenths of them seen only once. Specimen: peripheral blood, collected 28 days after the second AZD1222 dose. The receptor source for this set is an adult who received the AZD1222 COVID-19 vaccine.

This chain uses TRBV3-1 (or the pseudogene TRBV3-2) with TRBJ2-7, with D possibly TRBD1 on 6 matching bases. The germline gives CDR1 LGHDT, CDR2 YNNKEL (reference sequence). Trimming shortened V by 2 bases and J by 0 bases, and 11 bases separated the two germline ends. The CDR3 contains 15 residues. This chain's CDR3 is CASSQLGQPSYEQYF. In DNA, the CDR3 is TGTGCCAGCAGCCAATTAGGACAGCCCTCCTACGAGCAGTACTTC.

The rearrangement joins TRBV10-3 to TRBJ1-3; possibly TRBD1 for D (6 bases). The CDR3 extends over 15 amino acids. Between the trimmed V and J ends, which lost 3 bases and 0 bases, there was a span of 9 bases. Germline V gene data show CDR1 as ENHRY and CDR2 as SYGVKD. In DNA form, the CDR3 reads TGTGCCATCAGTGACCTACAGGGCTCTGGAAACACCATATATTTT. Protein: CAISDLQGSGNTIYF.

This clone has only a few counts. The V call is TRBV5-4, the J call TRBJ1-2; the D gene is possibly TRBD1 (5 bases). Looked up from germline, CDR1 is SGHNT and CDR2 is YYREEE (reference sequence). V was clipped by 2 bases and J by 9 bases, with 14 bases between them. This CDR3 region has 13 residues. Written as DNA, the CDR3 is TGTGCCAGCAGCTTAGACAGTACTACTCGCTACACCTTC. Amino acid sequence: CASSLDSTTRYTF.

This chain links TRBV7-9 with TRBJ2-4; weak D call: TRBD2 (5 bases). CDR3 size: 16 residues. Germline-derived CDR1 and CDR2 are SEHNR and FQNEAQ (reference sequence). V was shortened by 0 bases and J by 6 bases, with 15 bases between the two germline ends. CDR3 coding DNA: TGTGCCAGCAGCTTAGCGTGGGAAAGCGGTGCAAACATTCAGTACTTC. Amino acid sequence: CASSLAWESGANIQYF.

The chain links TRBV7-9 to TRBJ1-6; 9 bases line up with TRBD1. Germline V gives CDR1 SEHNR, CDR2 FQNEAQ (reference sequence). This CDR3 has 14 residues. With 8 bases clipped from V and 6 bases from J, the junction kept 5 bases outside the gene matches. The CDR3 loop is CASRPGQGNSPLHF. In DNA form, the CDR3 reads TGTGCCAGCCGCCCGGGACAGGGTAATTCACCCCTCCACTTT.

CDR3 in amino acids: CASSQATRDNYEQYF. The CDR3 region has the DNA TGCGCCAGCAGCCAAGCCACCCGGGACAACTACGAGCAGTACTTC. V usage is TRBV4-1 and J usage is TRBJ2-7; D might be TRBD1 (6 bases). The CDR3 is 15 residues long. The V end lost 1 base, the J end lost 3 bases, and 13 bases lay between the germline ends. Germline CDR1 is MGHRA and CDR2 is YSYEKL.

The J gene is TRBJ2-7, the V gene TRBV10-2; D could derive from TRBD1 or TRBD2 (5 bases each). The CDR3 runs 14 residues. V shed 2 bases and J shed 5 bases, with 13 bases lying between them. CDR1 WSHSY and CDR2 SAAADI come from the germline V gene. The DNA for the CDR3 is TGCGCCAGCAGTGAGGGGGACGTGGTTCACGAGCAGTACTTC. It is translated as CASSEGDVVHEQYF.

The chain employs TRBV7-3 and TRBJ2-2; TRBD2 agrees at 14 bases. Germline CDR1 is SGHTA and CDR2 is FQGTGA. The CDR3 has 16 amino acids. Germline trimming cut 5 bases from V and 7 bases from J; bases unmatched to any gene: 6. The CDR3 bases are TGTGCCAGCAGCCTGGGACTAGCGGGAGTAGGCGGGGAGCTGTTTTTT. Its protein product is CASSLGLAGVGGELFF.

The chain uses TRBV10-3 and TRBJ2-5; the D gene could be TRBD1 or TRBD2 (5 bases each). CDR1 and CDR2 (germline): ENHRY, SYGVKD. The CDR3 covers 14 residues. V was pared by 3 bases and J by 1 base, with 9 bases between. CDR3 sequence reads: CAISEGTLQETQYF. The CDR3 coding sequence is TGTGCCATCAGTGAAGGGACCCTCCAAGAGACCCAGTACTTC.

The chain links TRBV28 to TRBJ1-1; D gene uncertain. Trimming took 4 bases from V and 0 from J, leaving 9 bases between them. The CDR3 covers 14 residues. Germline assignment: CDR1 MDHEN and CDR2 SYDVKM. The CDR3 nucleotides are TGTGCCAGCAGTTCCGCAGGCTTGAACACTGAAGCTTTCTTT. Its translation: CASSSAGLNTEAFF.

The chain combines TRBV4-1 with TRBJ2-1, with a possible D match to TRBD1 (5 bases). Per germline, CDR1 MGHRA and CDR2 YSYEKL. V was clipped by 2 bases and J by 9 bases, with 20 bases between them. The CDR3 consists of 16 residues. The CDR3 sequence: CASSQPIQGSAVEQFF. In nucleotides, the CDR3 is TGCGCCAGCAGCCAACCTATTCAGGGTTCGGCGGTTGAGCAGTTCTTC.

This clone was observed once. The chain uses TRBV6-6 and TRBJ1-4; tentatively, D is TRBD1 (6 bases). This CDR3 has 15 residues. With 5 bases removed from V and 5 bases from J, the gap between germline ends came to 15 bases. The germline gives CDR1 MNHNY, CDR2 SVGAGI (reference sequence). CDR3 coding DNA: TGTGCCAGCAGTGCCCAGGGACAAGGAAATGAAAAACTGTTTTTT. This gives the protein CASSAQGQGNEKLFF.

The chain uses TRBV15 and TRBJ2-2; D not certain. V dropped 0 bases and J dropped 3 bases, with 2 bases sitting between them. Germline CDR1 LNHNV, CDR2 YYDKDF (reference sequence). The CDR3 extends over 13 amino acids. CDR3 nucleotide sequence: TGTGCCACCAGCAGAGATCACACCGGGGAGCTGTTTTTT. Protein sequence: CATSRDHTGELFF. The whole variable domain, remainder taken from reference TRBV15 and TRBJ2-2, is DAMVIQNPRYQVTQFGKPVTLSCSQTLNHNVMYWYQQKSSQAPKLLFHYYDKDFNNEADTPDNFQSRRPNTSFCFLDIRSPGLGDTAMYLCATSRDHTGELFFGEGSRLTVL.

The chain couples TRBV4-2 to TRBJ2-1, with D perhaps being TRBD1 or TRBD2 (6 bases each). This CDR3 contains 14 residues. The V end was cut by 3 bases, the J end by 6 bases, with 12 bases between. CDR1 and CDR2 (germline): LGHNA, YNFKEQ. The CDR3 loop reads CASSHPGGPNEQFF. The CDR3 DNA reads as TGTGCCAGCAGCCACCCCGGGGGCCCCAATGAGCAGTTCTTC.

The V gene is TRBV7-2, the J gene TRBJ1-2; tentatively, D is TRBD1 (5 bases). Germline values: CDR1 SGHTA, CDR2 FQGNSA. This CDR3 is built from 17 residues. V lost 1 base to trimming and J lost 1 base, with 16 bases between them. CDR3 sequence reads: CASSLVGTLGINYGYTF. The CDR3 bases are TGTGCCAGCAGCTTAGTAGGGACTTTGGGTATTAACTATGGCTACACCTTC.